This TCR beta chain was recorded in a study of blood T cell repertoires in COVID-19 (dated by TCRdb to about 2020). For the study in its entirety: Samples from collaborators originated in the United States, Italy and Spain and spanned both the acute and convalescent phases of COVID-19. The material from the prospective study consisted of cDNA or gDNA derived from T cells, B-cell-depleted T cells, or PBMCs. The dataset comprised deeply sampled blood TCRbeta repertoires from subjects exposed to, actively infected with, or recovered from COVID-19. A freely available public database, intended as a resource for researchers studying the immune response to SARS-CoV-2, is where the repertoires were released. The samples were drawn from the first 160 participants of the ongoing ImmuneRACE study and from 1,254 subjects provided by 6 global collaborators. The sample metadata nearly always contained a de-identified subject ID, COVID-19 status, age in years and sex. Where HLA class I and class II types were available, the types were taken from metadata supplied by the sample provider, not from assay-based typing.

Each collaborating institution followed its own protocols to collect whole blood in K2EDTA tubes. For TCRbeta analysis, collaborators shipped samples in one of three forms: frozen whole blood, isolated PBMCs, or DNA extracted from either of those sample types. Results the study describes overall, beyond this receptor: Clinical and demographic metadata were provided uncurated, with the amount varying by source and participant.

TCRbeta CDR3 regions were amplified from genomic DNA by means of the immunoSEQ Assay, a bias-controlled multiplex PCR. Per the source publication's procedure: The number of nucleated cells in each sample was estimated from the amplification of reference gene primers within the assay. To quantify the absolute abundance of each unique TCRbeta CDR3 rearrangement, sequence reads were collapsed and filtered. For each sample, productive Simpson clonality was calculated as the square root of Simpson's diversity index across productive rearrangements. TCRdb holds this immuneACCESS table with in-frame rearrangements only. Some clones are missing; in checked studies, unresolved V genes explain under half, and the rest has no known cause. That table furnishes V, J and clone size, whereas the DNA furnished D and trimming. The sample yields around 85,000 clones; roughly 90% were counted once. Jointly, the top ten make up about 4.3% of the sample.

Worth noting for this clone: The specificity of this receptor is unknown. No much larger clone exists at a distance of one base, and base qualities are not known.

V is shortened by 1 base, J by 1 base, and the region joining them spans 10 bases. Reading from cysteine to phenylalanine, the CDR3 counts 15 amino acids. Only the CDR3 region is kept as DNA, spanning 45 bases read in frame from base 1. CDR1 and CDR2 were assigned from the germline V gene as MDHEN and SYDVKM. This sequence originates from a woman over 75 with active or convalescent COVID-19. Sequenced: peripheral blood. The rearranged chain carries TRBV28 and TRBJ1-1; no D segment can be confidently identified. The DNA is TGTGCCAGCAGTTTATATCCGGGTCAGAACACTGAAGCTTTCTTT. This yields the protein CASSLYPGQNTEAFF.